Presented here are 6 T cell receptor beta chains from one specimen sequenced in a study of blood T cell repertoires in COVID-19. The repertoire was sequenced with immunoSEQ multiplex PCR; TCRdb's copy has only in-frame clones and lacks some. The sample has 280,000 or so clones; 83% are singletons. Specimen: peripheral blood. All receptors derive from a woman aged 50 to 65 who had recovered from COVID-19.

The chain employs TRBV6-4 and TRBJ2-7, with 10 bases lining up with TRBD1. CDR1 MRHNA and CDR2 SNTAGT come from the germline V gene. Trimming took 3 bases from V and 4 from J; bases not matched to a gene: 12. CDR3 length: 17 residues. This CDR3 is CASSESVGQGIVYEQYF. The CDR3 nucleotides are TGTGCCAGCAGTGAGTCGGTGGGACAGGGGATAGTATACGAGCAGTACTTC.

The chain employs TRBV28 and TRBJ2-3; D gene ambiguous. Trimming took 7 bases from V and 6 from J, leaving 8 bases between them. Germline lookup yields CDR1 MDHEN and CDR2 SYDVKM. The CDR3 runs to 11 residues. The CDR3 sequence: CASNLEDTQYF. In DNA form, the CDR3 reads TGTGCCAGCAATCTAGAGGATACGCAGTATTTT.

This clone appeared once. The chain carries TRBV20-1 and TRBJ1-1; TRBD1 matches 8 bases. The CDR3 spans 11 residues. The junction had 5 bases not matched to a gene; V was cut back by 5 bases and J by 9 bases. From germline, CDR1 is DFQATT and CDR2 SNEGSKA (reference sequence). CDR3 loop: CSAPRGRQAFF. The CDR3 nucleotides are TGCAGTGCTCCCAGGGGGCGGCAAGCTTTCTTT.

The J gene is TRBJ1-4, the V gene TRBV5-4; 8 bases line up with TRBD1. There are 14 residues in the CDR3. Looked up from germline, CDR1 is SGHNT and CDR2 is YYREEE (reference sequence). After removal of 4 bases from V and 6 bases from J, the junction contained 5 bases not matched to a gene. CDR3 nucleotides: TGTGCCAGCAGCACGAAGACAGGGGATGAAAAACTGTTTTTT. It yields the protein CASSTKTGDEKLFF.

The rearrangement uses TRBV6-5 and TRBJ2-7, with 9 positions matching TRBD2. The germline CDR1 and CDR2 sequences are MNHEY and SVGAGI. J was trimmed by 5 bases and V by 2 bases; bases with no gene match: 10. There are 16 residues in the CDR3. The CDR3 here is CASSYRAGGPNHEQYF. DNA for the CDR3: TGTGCCAGCAGTTACCGGGCGGGAGGGCCTAACCACGAGCAGTACTTC.

This chain joins TRBV7-6 and TRBJ2-3; TRBD2 matches 9 bases. The V gene end was trimmed by 1 base and the J gene end by 3 bases; junction bases not matched to a gene: 11. Germline V lookup: CDR1 SGHVS, CDR2 FNYEAQ. The CDR3 is 18 residues long. DNA for the CDR3: TGTGCCAGCAGCTTAGGTAGCGGGGGCCCGAGAGAGACAGATACGCAGTATTTT. It yields the protein CASSLGSGGPRETDTQYF.